This passage covers 14 T cell receptor beta chains from one sample sequenced in a study of cytomegalovirus exposure and HLA in healthy donors. Primers: 60 Vbeta forward and 13 Jbeta reverse. Method: immunoSEQ multiplex PCR; TCRdb's copy keeps in-frame clones and lacks some. The table gives approximately 140,000 clones; the top ten clones make up about 2% of it. The sample taken for sequencing was PBMCs. The origin of the receptors is a woman aged 18-29 years in good health and CMV-seronegative.

The chain carries TRBV19 and TRBJ2-3; possibly TRBD1 for D (5 bases). V was shortened by 1 base and J by 4 bases, with 9 bases between the two germline ends. The CDR3 is made up of 14 amino acids. CDR1 LNHDA and CDR2 SQIVND come from the germline V gene (reference sequence). CDR3 sequence (DNA): TGTGCCAGTAGTATAGCGGCAGGGCCAGATACGCAGTATTTT. As protein: CASSIAAGPDTQYF.

The chain recombines TRBV9 with TRBJ2-1; no clear D. Germline values: CDR1 SGDLS, CDR2 YYNGEE. The CDR3 totals 13 residues. Trimming removed 0 bases at V and 7 bases at J, with 8 bases between. CDR3 sequence (DNA): TGTGCCAGCAGCGTAGACACCTTGAATGAGCAGTTCTTC. Its translation is CASSVDTLNEQFF.

This chain connects TRBV30 to TRBJ2-2; 7 bases line up with TRBD2. V lost 3 bases to trimming and J lost 7 bases; unmatched junction nucleotides: 8. The germline V gene encodes CDR1 GTSNPN and CDR2 SVGIG (reference sequence). The CDR3 has 14 amino acids. The DNA of the CDR3 is TGTGCCTGGAGCGCGGATTCGGGGGGCGGGGAGCTGTTTTTT. Amino acid sequence: CAWSADSGGGELFF.

The chain combines TRBV9 with TRBJ2-6, with D possibly TRBD1 on 5 matching bases. Germline V CDR1 and CDR2: SGDLS, YYNGEE. The CDR3 covers 16 residues. V was shortened by 0 bases and J by 0 bases, with 7 bases between the two germline ends. CDR3 sequence (DNA): TGTGCCAGCAGCGTAGCAGGGCACTCTGGGGCCAACGTCCTGACTTTC. It yields the protein CASSVAGHSGANVLTF.

The J gene is TRBJ1-2, the V gene TRBV4-1; a possible D gene is TRBD1 (6 bases). The CDR3 sequence is 15 residues long. Trimming left V 5 bases short and J 5 bases short, with 18 bases between. Per the germline V gene, CDR1 is MGHRA and CDR2 is YSYEKL. Written as DNA, the CDR3 is TGCGCCAGCAGCGGAGGATCAACAGGGATATATGGCTACACCTTC. Translating it yields CASSGGSTGIYGYTF.

V and J are TRBV15 and TRBJ2-7, with a weak D call TRBD2 (5 bases). The V end lost 0 bases, the J end lost 3 bases, and 6 bases lay between the germline ends. CDR3 size: 13 residues. Looked up from germline, CDR1 is LNHNV and CDR2 is YYDKDF (reference sequence). CDR3 nucleotide sequence: TGTGCCACCAGCAGAGAGGGGAGCTACGAGCAGTACTTC. Protein sequence: CATSREGSYEQYF.

The chain carries TRBV18 and TRBJ1-4; 7 bases match TRBD1. CDR3 length equals 15 residues. V dropped 4 bases and J dropped 6; count of bases not matched to a gene: 8. Looked up from germline, CDR1 is KGHSH and CDR2 is LQKENI. CDR3 in amino acids: CASSQLDRVDEKLFF. CDR3 DNA sequence: TGTGCCAGCTCACAGCTCGACAGGGTAGATGAAAAACTGTTTTTT. Combining the CDR3 with reference TRBV18 and TRBJ1-4 gives the whole variable domain NAGVMQNPRHLVRRRGQEARLRCSPMKGHSHVYWYRQLPEEGLKFMVYLQKENIIDESGMPKERFSAEFPKEGPSILRIQQVVRGDSAAYFCASSQLDRVDEKLFFGSGTQLSVL.

J is TRBJ2-7 and V is TRBV28; D is possibly TRBD1 (6 bases). The germline V gene has CDR1 MDHEN and CDR2 SYDVKM. Trimming took 6 bases from V and 3 from J, leaving 15 bases between them. This CDR3 is built from 14 residues. The CDR3 loop reads CASREGHLGYEQYF. The CDR3 coding sequence is TGTGCCAGCAGAGAGGGACACCTGGGCTACGAGCAGTACTTC.

V gene TRBV18 combines with J gene TRBJ1-3; no clear D gene. In germline, CDR1 is KGHSH, CDR2 LQKENI. Trimming stripped 4 bases from V and 0 bases from J, with 13 bases between. CDR3 length: 16 residues. The CDR3 sequence: CASSRNRDPSGNTIYF. CDR3 coding DNA: TGTGCCAGCTCACGCAACCGGGATCCCTCTGGAAACACCATATATTTT.

The rearrangement joins TRBV11-2 to TRBJ2-1, with D possibly TRBD1 on 6 matching bases. Deletions cut 1 base from V and 4 bases from J, with 23 bases between. The CDR3 extends over 19 amino acids. Germline assignment: CDR1 SGHAT and CDR2 FQNNGV. The CDR3 DNA reads TGTGCCAGCAGCTTAGTTCGGATCCCGCAGGGGCAGGGGTACAATGAGCAGTTCTTC. This gives the protein CASSLVRIPQGQGYNEQFF. The complete variable domain, with remaining parts taken from reference TRBV11-2 and TRBJ2-1, reads EAGVAQSPRYKIIEKRQSVAFWCNPISGHATLYWYQQILGQGPKLLIQFQNNGVVDDSQLPKDRFSAERLKGVDSTLKIQPAKLEDSAVYLCASSLVRIPQGQGYNEQFFGPGTRLTVL.

The chain employs TRBV18 and TRBJ2-2, with 7 positions matching TRBD2. J gave up 6 bases and V 3 bases, and 4 bases lay outside the gene matches. This CDR3 is 14 amino acids long. Looked up from germline, CDR1 is KGHSH and CDR2 is LQKENI. CDR3 protein: CASSPVREAGELFF. The CDR3 DNA follows: TGTGCCAGCTCACCCGTCCGGGAGGCCGGGGAGCTGTTTTTT.

The chain couples TRBV7-9 to TRBJ2-2; weak D call: TRBD1 (5 bases). The germline CDR1 and CDR2 sequences are SEHNR and FQNEAQ (reference sequence). The CDR3 extends over 15 amino acids. Trimming removed 5 bases at V and 6 bases at J, with 16 bases between. In DNA, the CDR3 is TGTGCCAGCAGCCCACTCCAGGGAAAGGCCGGGGAGCTGTTTTTT. This codes for CASSPLQGKAGELFF. Full variable domain (missing parts from reference TRBV7-9 and TRBJ2-2): DTGVSQNPRHKITKRGQNVTFRCDPISEHNRLYWYRQTLGQGPEFLTYFQNEAQLEKSRLLSDRFSAERPKGSFSTLEIQRTEQGDSAMYLCASSPLQGKAGELFFGEGSRLTVL.

V gene TRBV9 combines with J gene TRBJ2-1; TRBD2 aligns across 13 bases. CDR1 is SGDLS and CDR2 is YYNGEE in the germline V gene. The CDR3 spans 16 residues. Trimming at V came to 0 bases and at J to 9 bases, leaving 6 bases not matched to a gene. CDR3 sequence (DNA): TGTGCCAGCAGCGTAGACGGGACTAGCGGGATGAGTGAGCAGTTCTTC. Translation: CASSVDGTSGMSEQFF.

The rearrangement joins TRBV5-1 to TRBJ2-2; no firm D call. The germline CDR1 and CDR2 sequences are SGHRS and YFSETQ. This CDR3 has 15 amino acids. V dropped 3 bases and J dropped 0 bases, with 9 bases sitting between them. The DNA for the CDR3 is TGCGCCAGCAGCTCATCGAGCGCGAACACCGGGGAGCTGTTTTTT. It specifies CASSSSSANTGELFF.